The 9 T cell receptor beta chains below come from one sample, sequenced in a study of cytomegalovirus exposure and HLA in healthy donors. Primers: 60 Vbeta forward and 13 Jbeta reverse. Here immunoSEQ multiplex PCR was the method, and the copy in TCRdb shows in-frame clones only, minus some. Seen here are approximately 150,000 clones, around three quarters observed once, and the top ten hold under 2%. Sequenced material: PBMCs. The receptors originated from a man aged 40-49 years in good health and CMV-seronegative.

The chain couples TRBV30 to TRBJ1-5; D might be TRBD1 (6 bases). Trimming left V 1 base short and J 6 bases short, with 10 bases between. Per the germline V gene, CDR1 is GTSNPN and CDR2 is SVGIG (reference sequence). The CDR3 totals 13 residues. The CDR3 DNA sequence: TGTGCCTGGAGTGGACAGGTTACTCAGCCCCAGCATTTT. Encoded protein: CAWSGQVTQPQHF.

The gene calls are TRBV6-5 and TRBJ2-7, with 10 bases fitting TRBD1. Per the germline V gene, CDR1 is MNHEY and CDR2 is SVGAGI. Unmatched junction bases numbered 12, after V lost 6 bases and J lost 7 bases. The CDR3 runs 15 residues. The CDR3 region has the DNA TGTGCCAGCAGACAGACAGGGGGCTTAGGATGGGAGCAGTACGTC. Protein: CASRQTGGLGWEQYV.

This chain uses TRBV5-1 with TRBJ2-1, with 8 bases that match TRBD2. This CDR3 is 16 amino acids long. Unmatched junction bases numbered 9, after V lost 4 bases and J lost 3 bases. Germline lookup yields CDR1 SGHRS and CDR2 YFSETQ. CDR3 DNA sequence: TGCGCCAGCAGCCCCCGACCGGGAGGGTTCTACAATGAGCAGTTCTTC. Amino acids: CASSPRPGGFYNEQFF.

The chain recombines TRBV30 with TRBJ2-2; 14 bases align to TRBD2. The V segment lost 2 bases and the J segment 5 bases; nucleotides outside the gene matches: 4. The CDR3 contains 16 residues. Germline V gene lookup returns CDR1 GTSNPN and CDR2 SVGIG (reference sequence). CDR3 DNA: TGTGCCTGGAGTCGCGGACTAGCGGGAGGAACCGGGGAGCTGTTTTTT. Translating it yields CAWSRGLAGGTGELFF.

The chain uses TRBV7-9 and TRBJ1-1; TRBD1 matches at 8 bases. V gave up 5 bases and J gave up 1 base; unmatched junction bases: 6. The CDR3 spans 15 residues. Germline CDR1 is SEHNR and CDR2 is FQNEAQ (reference sequence). The CDR3 protein is CASSLGDRPNTEAFF. In nucleotides, the CDR3 is TGTGCCAGCAGCCTCGGGGACAGGCCGAACACTGAAGCTTTCTTT. Full variable domain (remainder filled in from reference TRBV7-9 and TRBJ1-1): DTGVSQNPRHKITKRGQNVTFRCDPISEHNRLYWYRQTLGQGPEFLTYFQNEAQLEKSRLLSDRFSAERPKGSFSTLEIQRTEQGDSAMYLCASSLGDRPNTEAFFGQGTRLTVV.

This clone has a single count. The same CDR3 is also encoded by other DNA sequences in this sample. The rearrangement links TRBV2 to TRBJ1-1; TRBD1 matches 7 bases. The V gene's germline CDR1 is SNHLY and CDR2 FYNNEI. There are 14 residues in the CDR3. V was clipped by 5 bases and J by 4 bases; unmatched bases: 7. The CDR3 DNA follows: TGTGCCAGCAGTCCGGGACAGTTCTCCACTGAAGCTTTCTTT. It translates to CASSPGQFSTEAFF. Supplemented by reference TRBV2 and TRBJ1-1, the full variable domain reads EPEVTQTPSHQVTQMGQEVILRCVPISNHLYFYWYRQILGQKVEFLVSFYNNEISEKSEIFDDQFSVERPDGSNFTLKIRSTKLEDSAMYFCASSPGQFSTEAFFGQGTRLTVV.

A word on this clone: Because the CDR3's place on the DNA is in doubt, the DNA is left out and the CDR3 is given as listed by TCRdb. J is TRBJ2-1 and V is TRBV28; the table's D gene call, TRBD2, was not cross checked with the DNA. Per the germline V gene, CDR1 is MDHEN and CDR2 is SYDVKM. The CDR3 is 15 amino acids long, termini counted. The CDR3 loop reads CASSYQVASGSSRFF.

The chain has TRBV5-1 and TRBJ1-2; no firm D call. From germline, CDR1 is SGHRS and CDR2 YFSETQ. V lost 3 bases and J lost 4, with 13 bases in between. The CDR3 is 14 amino acids. CDR3 coding DNA: TGCGCCAGCAGCTCCGGCCAGGCCGGCTATGGCTACACCTTC. This sequence encodes CASSSGQAGYGYTF. Full variable domain (remainder filled in from reference TRBV5-1 and TRBJ1-2): KAGVTQTPRYLIKTRGQQVTLSCSPISGHRSVSWYQQTPGQGLQFLFEYFSETQRNKGNFPGRFSGRQFSNSRSEMNVSTLELGDSALYLCASSSGQAGYGYTFGSGTRLTVV.

The V call is TRBV20-1, the J call TRBJ2-1, with no clear D. The CDR3 runs to 11 residues. Germline V gene lookup returns CDR1 DFQATT and CDR2 SNEGSKA (reference sequence). V was trimmed by 3 bases and J by 4 bases, leaving 4 bases between them. CDR3 residues: CSAREYNEQFF. The CDR3 region has the DNA TGCAGTGCTAGGGAGTACAATGAGCAGTTCTTC.